These 10 T cell receptor beta chains share one sample of origin, sequenced in a study of control samples from healthy donors and cancer patients. The table came from immunoSEQ multiplex PCR; TCRdb's copy has only in-frame clones and leaves some out. The top ten clones hold just under 6.5% of a sample with some 410,000 clones, about 93% of them seen once. The source material was PBMCs. Source of these receptors: a man aged 35 to 55 with head and neck cancer.

The CDR3 here is CASGFWAAAGELFF. DNA for the CDR3: TGTGCCAGCGGATTCTGGGCGGCGGCCGGGGAGCTGTTTTTT. The J gene is TRBJ2-2, the V gene TRBV27; D unresolved. This CDR3 has 14 amino acids. Trimming shortened V by 8 bases and J by 6 bases, and 16 bases separated the two germline ends. Germline CDR1 is MNHEY and CDR2 is SMNVEV (reference sequence).

V usage is TRBV6-4 and J usage is TRBJ2-1, with 10 bases aligning to TRBD1. V shed 8 bases, J shed 8 bases, and the junction held 6 bases outside the gene matches. This CDR3 has 13 residues. Germline assignment: CDR1 MRHNA and CDR2 SNTAGT. The CDR3 protein is CASARDRGDEQFF. CDR3 DNA: TGTGCCAGCGCCAGGGACAGGGGCGATGAGCAGTTCTTC.

The CDR3 region has the DNA TGCGCCAGCAGCGGGACAGGGCGCACAGATACGCAGTATTTT. Encoded protein: CASSGTGRTDTQYF. This chain joins TRBV5-1 and TRBJ2-3; 9 bases agree with TRBD1. The CDR3 is 14 residues long. J was trimmed by 1 base and V by 4 bases; bases with no gene match: 1. Germline CDR1 is SGHRS and CDR2 is YFSETQ.

The chain joins TRBV28 to TRBJ2-7, with D perhaps TRBD2 (6 bases). Trimming removed 4 bases at V and 4 bases at J, with 11 bases between. CDR3 size: 13 residues. Per germline, CDR1 MDHEN and CDR2 SYDVKM. The CDR3 DNA reads as TGTGCCAGCAGTTGGGAGGCATGGTACGAGCAGTACTTC. It specifies CASSWEAWYEQYF. The full variable domain, with the rest looked up from reference TRBV28 and TRBJ2-7, is DVKVTQSSRYLVKRTGEKVFLECVQDMDHENMFWYRQDPGLGLRLIYFSYDVKMKEKGDIPEGYSVSREKKERFSLILESASTNQTSMYLCASSWEAWYEQYFGPGTRLTVT.

This clone was detected only once. This sequence joins TRBV6-2 or TRBV6-3 and TRBJ1-2; D remains ambiguous. Germline lookup yields CDR1 MNHEY and CDR2 SVGEGT. There are 14 residues in the CDR3. The V end was cut by 5 bases, the J end by 1 base, with 11 bases between. Written as DNA, the CDR3 is TGTGCCAGCAGTATCGGACCGAGTAACTATGGCTACACCTTC. This translates into CASSIGPSNYGYTF.

The CDR3 coding sequence is TGTGCCTGGAGGGCATACACTGAAGCTTTCTTT. Protein: CAWRAYTEAFF. V gene TRBV30 combines with J gene TRBJ1-1; D is unclear. The CDR3 is made up of 11 amino acids. The germline V and J ends were trimmed by 3 bases and 3 bases, with 5 bases remaining between them. Germline loops: CDR1 GTSNPN, CDR2 SVGIG (reference sequence).

The V and J genes are TRBV30 and TRBJ1-2, with D tentatively TRBD1 (5 bases). Trimming cost V 3 bases and J 3 bases, with 20 bases left between them. The CDR3 length is 16 residues. CDR1 and CDR2 from the germline V gene are GTSNPN and SVGIG (reference sequence). Here the CDR3 DNA reads TGTGCCTGGAGCCCTGAGTCGGGGGTGATTGACTATGGCTACACCTTC. The encoded protein is CAWSPESGVIDYGYTF.

The V gene is TRBV28, the J gene TRBJ2-7; tentatively, D is TRBD2 (6 bases). Trimming pared 1 base from V and 3 bases from J, leaving 13 bases between. The germline CDR1 and CDR2 sequences are MDHEN and SYDVKM. This CDR3 comprises 15 residues. CDR3 nucleotide sequence: TGTGCCAGCAGTTTATTGGGCGGGAAGAACTACGAGCAGTACTTC. Its protein is CASSLLGGKNYEQYF.

The chain has TRBV6-6 and TRBJ2-1; D not certain. Germline V gives CDR1 MNHNY, CDR2 SVGAGI (reference sequence). The CDR3 runs to 15 residues. V was shortened by 6 bases and J by 3 bases, with 15 bases between the two germline ends. CDR3 region: CASSYDRPDYNEQFF. The CDR3 nucleotides are TGTGCCAGCAGCTATGACCGCCCGGACTACAATGAGCAGTTCTTC.

J is TRBJ1-1 and V is TRBV28; D possibly corresponds to TRBD1 (5 bases). Germline CDR1 reads MDHEN; CDR2 reads SYDVKM. CDR3 length: 16 amino acids. The germline V and J ends were trimmed by 4 bases and 0 bases, with 15 bases remaining between them. CDR3 in DNA: TGTGCCAGCAGTTCCAGACAGAGTATAATGAACACTGAAGCTTTCTTT. Residues: CASSSRQSIMNTEAFF. Complete variable domain (other parts from reference TRBV28 and TRBJ1-1): DVKVTQSSRYLVKRTGEKVFLECVQDMDHENMFWYRQDPGLGLRLIYFSYDVKMKEKGDIPEGYSVSREKKERFSLILESASTNQTSMYLCASSSRQSIMNTEAFFGQGTRLTVV.